What follows describes a single T cell receptor beta chain. Antigen specificity is unknown. Template switching, a step in the protocol, added a universal primer site, and cDNA carried unique molecular identifiers. TCRdb re-derived calls from the 5' RACE reads in MiXCR, one entry per CDR3 protein. The table has just over 450,000 distinct CDR3 sequences, 14% seen once. The sample is drawn from a study of identical twins. Per the germline V gene, CDR1 is SGHTA and CDR2 is FQGTGA. Trimming took 6 bases from V and 6 from J, leaving 15 bases between them. The CDR3 sequence is 14 residues long. The study, taken as a whole, reports: Among out-of-frame alpha sequences shared by twins, low generation probability occurred in excess.

In every case, the donor was a healthy Caucasian. These data also featured in a second study, about yellow fever vaccine responses in identical twins.

The V gene is TRBV7-3, the J gene TRBJ2-1; D is tentatively TRBD1 or TRBD2 (6 bases each). The sample comprised CD4+ T cells sorted from blood. The sequence was obtained from a woman between 18 and 30 years old in good health. CDR3 residues: CASRGGTGSNEQFF. CDR3 in DNA: TGTGCCAGCAGGGGGGGAACAGGGTCCAATGAGCAGTTCTTC.